This paragraph covers one T cell receptor (beta chain) sequence. What it binds is not known. In germline, CDR1 is SGDLS, CDR2 YYNGEE. CDR3 length equals 15 residues. The V gene end was trimmed by 3 bases and the J gene end by 2 bases; junction bases not matched to a gene: 5. This entry comes from a study of shared clonotypes between healthy human individuals. Findings of the study overall: Owing to a small donor count, the genetic and exposure-history diversity represented was limited. Inspection by rarefaction showed sorted-subset sequencing to be incomplete despite large depth.

The run depth of the assay was deep. The data were produced by immunoSEQ multiplex PCR, yet TCRdb's version contains in-frame clones alone and is incomplete. The sample has over a million clones, approximately 80% seen once. The sequence was collected from a man aged 18 to 35 in good health. Some clones in this sample may be carry-over from other donors' samples. The sample taken for sequencing was memory CD4+ T cells from PBMCs. Subset here: CD45RA-negative fraction. The chain links TRBV9 to TRBJ2-5; 9 positions match TRBD1. CDR3 nucleotide sequence: TGTGCCAGCAGCGCCGACGGACAGGGGCAAGAGACCCAGTACTTC. This translates into CASSADGQGQETQYF.